The rows below give T cell receptor beta chains drawn from one sample of a study of lymphopenia after photon versus proton radiotherapy. Produced via immunoSEQ multiplex PCR; TCRdb's table is partial and in-frame only. This table holds approximately 30,000 clones, roughly 94% found once. The input for sequencing was peripheral blood, taken from a patient treated with photon-based radiotherapy. These receptors originate from a woman in her forties or fifties with cholangiocarcinoma. The CDR3 runs from the conserved cysteine through the conserved F or W. Fields, in order: V gene, J gene, D gene, clone size, CDR3 protein, CDR3 DNA. D genes are given only for firm matches. The size of a clone is reported for some rows only, either as once, few or many, or as a class for expanded clones.

>TRBV5-6|TRBJ2-3|NA|NA
CASSLVTDTQYF
TGTGCCAGCAGCTTGGTCACAGATACGCAGTATTTT
>TRBV5-4|TRBJ1-2|NA|NA
CASSQDGGFQGYTF
TGTGCCAGCAGCCAGGATGGAGGTTTTCAAGGCTACACCTTC
>TRBV29-1|TRBJ1-1|NA|NA
CSVEVGVWGPTFF
TGCAGCGTCGAGGTTGGGGTTTGGGGGCCGACTTTCTTT
>TRBV6-5|TRBJ1-1|NA|once
CASSYGRTEAFF
TGTGCCAGCAGTTATGGGCGCACTGAAGCTTTCTTT
>TRBV19|TRBJ1-1|NA|NA
CASSVGGGWTEAFF
TGTGCCAGTAGTGTTGGGGGGGGTTGGACTGAAGCTTTCTTT
>TRBV7-8|TRBJ1-5|TRBD1|NA
CASSPDRGLDGQPQHF
TGTGCCAGCAGCCCAGACAGGGGTCTTGATGGTCAGCCCCAGCATTTT
>TRBV4-3|TRBJ1-1|NA|NA
CASSQGLPRGNVGNTEAFF
TGCGCCAGCAGCCAAGGCCTCCCCAGGGGCAATGTTGGGAACACTGAAGCTTTCTTT
>TRBV7-9|TRBJ1-2|NA|NA
CASSPFRGAHYGYTF
TGTGCCAGCAGCCCGTTCAGAGGGGCTCACTATGGCTACACCTTC
>TRBV6-9|TRBJ1-2|TRBD1|once
CASSRDRASHGYTF
TGTGCCAGCAGCCGAGACAGGGCTTCCCATGGCTACACCTTC
>TRBV5-1|TRBJ1-2|NA|NA
CASSLAGGTGAGYGYTF
TGCGCCAGCAGCTTGGCCGGGGGGACGGGCGCGGGCTATGGCTACACCTTC
>TRBV4-2|TRBJ1-2|NA|NA
CASSQVPADGYTF
TGTGCCAGCAGCCAGGTCCCTGCCGATGGCTACACCTTC
>TRBV6-5|TRBJ1-6|NA|NA
CASRNGGPYSPLHF
TGTGCCAGCAGAAACGGGGGGCCCTACTCACCCCTCCACTTT
>TRBV6-5|TRBJ1-2|NA|once
CASRPAAGNYGYTF
TGTGCCAGCAGACCCGCGGCGGGTAATTATGGCTACACCTTC
>TRBV5-1|TRBJ2-1|TRBD2|NA
CASSLITGGTYNEQFF
TGCGCCAGCAGCTTGATTACGGGGGGAACCTACAATGAGCAGTTCTTC
>TRBV23-1|TRBJ1-5|NA|NA
CASPRGGAQFINQPQHF
TGCGCCAGCCCCCGGGGGGGGGCCCAGTTTATCAATCAGCCCCAGCATTTT
>TRBV6-1|TRBJ2-7|NA|NA
CATSIGPNYEQYF
TGTGCCACCAGCATTGGGCCCAACTACGAGCAGTACTTC